What follows describes a single TCR beta chain. The antigen is undetermined. Some clones are missing from TCRdb's copy, which holds only in-frame ones; the method was immunoSEQ multiplex PCR. The table records under 70,000 clones, roughly 70% of them present only once. The sample comes from a study of T cell responses to AZD1222 COVID-19 vaccine. Findings and caveats of the study: Donor demographics were predominantly white British with a female majority; clonal diversity may be underestimated. At study baseline, merely more than 5 AZD1222 recipients were seropositive.

J was trimmed by 7 bases and V by 5 bases; bases with no gene match: 12. This CDR3 spans 16 amino acids. CDR1 and CDR2 (germline): SGHTA, FQGNSA. The origin of this receptor is an adult in good health. Sequencing used peripheral blood, obtained on day 0 of AZD1222 vaccination. This rearrangement joins TRBV7-2 to TRBJ2-1, with TRBD2 matching over 9 bases. CDR3 bases: TGTGCCAGCAGCCCCTCGCCGGCGGGGGGGTGGAATGAGCAGTTCTTC. It specifies CASSPSPAGGWNEQFF.